Following are 27 T cell receptor beta chains from one sample sequenced in a study of regulatory T cells in long-lasting Graves disease. Stated time point: newly diagnosed GD, antithyroid drugs for less than 3 months. With RNA extracted from PBMCs as input, the TCR library was made. Relying on iRepertoire HTBI primers and Arm-PCR of CDR3 regions, the team built TCR beta libraries. TCRdb ran MiXCR on the multiplex PCR reads and lists one entry per CDR3 protein. The repertoire holds some 600,000 distinct CDR3 sequences, with 15% to 20% as singletons. This sample was shared with a second study, whose subject was T cells in Graves' hyperthyroidism and ophthalmopathy.

The sequencing used peripheral blood mononuclear cells (PBMCs), collected at new diagnosis, from a patient treated with antithyroid drugs. The receptors stem from a young man with Graves disease.

This clonotype was seen a handful of times. The chain has TRBV9 and TRBJ2-1; D not certain. The CDR3 has 15 amino acids. Germline V CDR1 and CDR2: SGDLS, YYNGEE. The germline V and J ends were trimmed by 0 bases and 5 bases, with 12 bases remaining between them. The CDR3: CASSVADGIHNEQFF. The CDR3 DNA follows: TGTGCCAGCAGCGTAGCGGACGGCATTCACAATGAGCAGTTCTTC.

This clonotype appeared a few times. V gene TRBV6-2 or TRBV6-3 combines with J gene TRBJ1-1; 10 bases map to TRBD1. The CDR3 has 17 amino acids. V gave up 5 bases and J gave up 3 bases; unmatched junction bases: 12. Per the germline V gene, CDR1 is MNHEY and CDR2 is SVGEGT. CDR3 protein: CASSRDRGLGWDTEAFF. For the CDR3, the DNA is TGTGCCAGCAGTAGAGACAGGGGGCTGGGATGGGACACTGAAGCTTTCTTT.

Ten or more counts support this clonotype. This chain uses TRBV15 with TRBJ1-5; D call uncertain. Trimming stripped 3 bases from V and 7 bases from J, with 10 bases between. CDR3 length: 13 amino acids. CDR1 and CDR2 from the germline V gene are LNHNV and YYDKDF (reference sequence). CDR3 in amino acids: CATSSLIEQPQHF. The CDR3 DNA follows: TGTGCCACCAGCAGCCTGATCGAGCAGCCCCAGCATTTT.

This clonotype was recorded a few times. V gene TRBV3-1 combines with J gene TRBJ2-7; D uncertain. V was pared by 2 bases and J by 6 bases, with 11 bases between. The germline V gene has CDR1 LGHDT and CDR2 YNNKEL (reference sequence). The CDR3 sequence is 13 residues long. In DNA form, the CDR3 reads TGTGCCAGCAGCCAACCTCCGTTAACCGAGCAGTACTTC. Amino acid sequence: CASSQPPLTEQYF.

This clonotype was found many times. The V call is TRBV28, the J call TRBJ2-5, with D tentatively TRBD1 (6 bases). Trimming cost V 7 bases and J 4 bases, with 19 bases left between them. CDR3 length: 15 amino acids. The germline CDR1 and CDR2 sequences are MDHEN and SYDVKM. The CDR3 DNA follows: TGTGCCAGCACCAAAGGGCAGGGGATGGGAGAGACCCAGTACTTC. It translates to CASTKGQGMGETQYF.

This clonotype was picked up a small number of times. The chain recombines TRBV6-2 or TRBV6-3 with TRBJ1-5, with D maybe TRBD1 (6 bases). The germline V gene encodes CDR1 MNHEY and CDR2 SVGEGT. This CDR3 has 15 amino acids. V was shortened by 0 bases and J by 3 bases, with 9 bases between the two germline ends. CDR3 sequence reads: CASSYSEGDNQPQHF. CDR3 nucleotide sequence: TGTGCCAGCAGTTACTCAGAGGGGGACAATCAGCCCCAGCATTTT.

This clonotype appeared many times. The J gene is TRBJ2-7, the V gene TRBV6-1; D possibly corresponds to TRBD1 (6 bases). This CDR3 is 11 amino acids long. Germline V gene sequence: CDR1 MNHNS, CDR2 SASEGT. V gave up 6 bases and J gave up 7 bases, with 10 bases separating them. The CDR3 coding sequence is TGTGCCAGCAGAGTTCAGGGGGAGCAGTACTTC. Its translation is CASRVQGEQYF.

This clonotype was detected many times. The junction differs from germline at one of its ends, possibly a read error. This chain's CDR3 is CASSQGLAGYNEQFF. CDR3 nucleotides: TGTGCCAGCAGTCAAGGACTAGCGGGATACAATGAGCAGTTCTTC. This rearrangement joins TRBV3-1 to TRBJ2-1; 12 bases are a match to TRBD2. CDR1 and CDR2 (germline): LGHDT, YNNKEL (reference sequence). The CDR3 has 15 residues.

The chain is built from TRBV4-1 and TRBJ2-3; 12 nucleotides align to TRBD2. This CDR3 spans 19 amino acids. From germline, CDR1 is MGHRA and CDR2 YSYEKL. J gave up 5 bases and V 1 base, and 13 bases lay outside the gene matches. The CDR3 sequence: CASSQVPLLAGGRGDTQYF. CDR3 DNA sequence: TGCGCCAGCAGCCAAGTACCCCTACTAGCGGGAGGCCGTGGAGATACGCAGTATTTT.

This clonotype was recorded a few times. The J gene is TRBJ1-5, the V gene TRBV28; the match to TRBD1 covers 7 bases. CDR1 is MDHEN, CDR2 SYDVKM, per germline. The trim removed 3 bases at V and 7 bases at J, leaving 9 bases unmatched. The CDR3 totals 15 residues. The CDR3 DNA is TGTGCCAGCAGTTTCCCTCGACAGGGACGACAGCCCCAGCATTTT. This gives the protein CASSFPRQGRQPQHF.

This clonotype has at least ten counts. V usage is TRBV7-2 and J usage is TRBJ2-3; D is perhaps TRBD2 (6 bases). Trimming removed 1 base from V and 5 bases from J, with 16 bases in between. The CDR3 has 16 residues. From germline, CDR1 is SGHTA and CDR2 FQGNSA. The CDR3 nucleotides are TGTGCCAGCAGCTTAGATAGACTGGCCGGGGGAGATACGCAGTATTTT. It specifies CASSLDRLAGGDTQYF.

A few counts support this clonotype. V gene TRBV7-3 combines with J gene TRBJ2-7; 8 nucleotides match TRBD2. The CDR3 runs 14 residues. The germline V gene encodes CDR1 SGHTA and CDR2 FQGTGA. The junction had 12 bases not matched to a gene; V was cut back by 5 bases and J by 9 bases. CDR3 bases: TGTGCCAGCAGCCACGAAGCGGGAGACTCGTCGCAGTACTTC. Residues: CASSHEAGDSSQYF. Full variable domain (rest looked up from reference TRBV7-3 and TRBJ2-7): GAGVSQTPSNKVTEKGKYVELRCDPISGHTALYWYRQSLGQGPEFLIYFQGTGAADDSGLPNDRFFAVRPEGSVSTLKIQRTERGDSAVYLCASSHEAGDSSQYFGPGTRLTVT.

The chain recombines TRBV5-1 with TRBJ1-1; D not certain. The CDR3 has 15 amino acids. Per germline, CDR1 SGHRS and CDR2 YFSETQ. The V end lost 0 bases, the J end lost 0 bases, and 9 bases lay between the germline ends. The CDR3: CASSLENAVNTEAFF. As DNA, the CDR3 is TGCGCCAGCAGCTTGGAAAATGCGGTGAACACTGAAGCTTTCTTT.

The gene calls are TRBV6-2 or TRBV6-3 and TRBJ2-7, with D maybe TRBD1 (5 bases). Germline V gives CDR1 MNHEY, CDR2 SVGEGT. V dropped 6 bases and J dropped 7 bases, with 16 bases sitting between them. The CDR3 runs to 13 residues. The CDR3 reads CASRGIRVGEQYF. The CDR3 DNA reads as TGTGCCAGCAGAGGGATCAGGGTCGGGGAGCAGTACTTC.

This clonotype appeared many times. The chain is built from TRBV6-2 or TRBV6-3 and TRBJ2-4, with 9 bases fitting TRBD2. CDR1 MNHEY and CDR2 SVGEGT come from the germline V gene. This CDR3 has 16 amino acids. V was pared by 5 bases and J by 2 bases, with 7 bases of the junction left unmatched. CDR3 nucleotide sequence: TGTGCCAGCAGTGAGGCTAGCGGGGACCCCAAAAACATTCAGTACTTC. Translating gives CASSEASGDPKNIQYF.

Ten or more counts support this clonotype. The genes are TRBV12-3 or TRBV12-4 and TRBJ2-3; the D is unclear. V was pared by 6 bases and J by 3 bases, with 13 bases between. The length of the CDR3 is 14 residues. This chain's CDR3 is CASRDGKGTDTQYF. CDR3 nucleotides: TGTGCCAGCAGGGATGGAAAAGGTACAGATACGCAGTATTTT.

As for this clonotype: One end of the junction fails to match germline, which may point to a read error. J is TRBJ2-7 and V is TRBV5-6, with 8 bases aligning to TRBD2. Per germline, CDR1 SGHDT and CDR2 YYEEEE. The CDR3 sequence is 15 residues long. For the CDR3, the DNA is TGTGCCAACAGCACTATGAGCGGGAGTTATTACGAGCAGTACTTC. It is translated as CANSTMSGSYYEQYF.

The chain couples TRBV30 to TRBJ1-1; tentative D call: TRBD1 (5 bases). This CDR3 has 12 residues. Trimming stripped 2 bases from V and 7 bases from J, with 11 bases between. Germline CDR1 GTSNPN, CDR2 SVGIG (reference sequence). As DNA, the CDR3 is TGTGCCTGGAGTACGATCACAGGTGAAGCTTTCTTT. Amino acids: CAWSTITGEAFF.

This clonotype occurred many times. This rearrangement joins TRBV7-9 to TRBJ2-7, with 11 bases aligning to TRBD2. Germline lookup yields CDR1 SEHNR and CDR2 FQNEAQ (reference sequence). V shed 4 bases and J 3 bases; nucleotides not matched to a gene: 8. The CDR3 sequence is 16 residues long. The CDR3 DNA is TGTGCCAGCAGCTCCCCCACTAGCGGGAGACGCTACGAGCAGTACTTC. This translates into CASSSPTSGRRYEQYF.

The rearrangement uses TRBV20-1 and TRBJ2-1; TRBD2 matches 10 bases. CDR3 length equals 15 residues. Trimming removed 5 bases from V and 3 bases from J; junction bases left unmatched: 7. Looked up from germline, CDR1 is DFQATT and CDR2 is SNEGSKA (reference sequence). CDR3 loop: CSAHASGSNYNEQFF. The CDR3 bases are TGCAGTGCTCACGCTAGCGGGAGTAACTACAATGAGCAGTTCTTC.

The chain employs TRBV12-3 or TRBV12-4 and TRBJ1-4; D unresolved. This CDR3 has 13 residues. V lost 3 bases and J 8 bases, leaving 10 bases between the germline ends. CDR3 region: CASSFDLGEKLFF. The CDR3 DNA reads TGTGCCAGCAGTTTCGACTTGGGGGAAAAACTGTTTTTT.

This clonotype was observed at least ten times. The chain recombines TRBV11-1 with TRBJ2-7; TRBD2 might be the D (6 bases). The CDR3 is 13 amino acids. V was pared by 4 bases and J by 6 bases, with 13 bases between. Germline values: CDR1 SGHAT, CDR2 FQDESV (reference sequence). The CDR3 DNA follows: TGTGCCAGCAGCTCTCGACTAGTTGGCGAGCAGTACTTC. It is translated as CASSSRLVGEQYF.

This clonotype was detected a few times. The chain carries TRBV5-1 and TRBJ2-1, with 10 bases aligning to TRBD2. The germline V gene has CDR1 SGHRS and CDR2 YFSETQ. V lost 3 bases, J lost 4 bases, and 13 bases stayed unmatched. The CDR3 consists of 18 residues. The CDR3 sequence: CASSSGGLAGVIYNEQFF. In DNA, the CDR3 is TGCGCCAGCAGCTCTGGGGGGCTAGCGGGAGTTATATACAATGAGCAGTTCTTC. Looking up the rest from reference TRBV5-1 and TRBJ2-1 gives the full variable domain: KAGVTQTPRYLIKTRGQQVTLSCSPISGHRSVSWYQQTPGQGLQFLFEYFSETQRNKGNFPGRFSGRQFSNSRSEMNVSTLELGDSALYLCASSSGGLAGVIYNEQFFGPGTRLTVL.

This clonotype came up many times. The J gene is TRBJ2-7, the V gene TRBV7-2; no definite D call. The germline V gene encodes CDR1 SGHTA and CDR2 FQGNSA. This CDR3 region has 11 residues. Trimming left V 5 bases short and J 7 bases short, with 9 bases between. The CDR3 DNA follows: TGTGCCAGCAGCCAAAAAACAGAGCAGTACTTC. It yields the protein CASSQKTEQYF.

This clonotype was seen a few times. The genes are TRBV7-3 and TRBJ2-3; 7 bases are a match to TRBD1. J lost 2 bases, V lost 2 bases, and 4 bases had no gene match. The CDR3 is 15 residues long. Germline V gene data show CDR1 as SGHTA and CDR2 as FQGTGA. The CDR3 loop reads CASSLGDRYTDTQYF. CDR3 coding DNA: TGTGCCAGCAGCTTAGGGGACAGATACACAGATACGCAGTATTTT.

This clonotype was observed at least ten times. The chain joins TRBV28 to TRBJ2-7; 7 bases fit TRBD1. Germline V gene data show CDR1 as MDHEN and CDR2 as SYDVKM. The V and J ends lost 8 bases and 4 bases, in that order; junction bases with no gene match: 5. The CDR3 totals 12 residues. CDR3 nucleotides: TGTGCCAGCGACCAGGGGGTATACGAGCAGTACTTC. It is translated as CASDQGVYEQYF.

This clonotype was counted a few times. This chain joins TRBV10-3 and TRBJ2-1; TRBD2 agrees at 7 bases. V trimming: 0 bases; J trimming: 9 bases; junction bases outside the gene matches: 8. The CDR3 is 15 residues long. The germline V gene encodes CDR1 ENHRY and CDR2 SYGVKD. The CDR3 region has the DNA TGTGCCATCAGTGAGTCGGGAGGGCAGATAGGTGAGCAGTTCTTC. This translates into CAISESGGQIGEQFF.